This entry lists 26 T cell receptor beta chains sequenced from one sample in a study of blood T cell repertoires in COVID-19. Generated by immunoSEQ multiplex PCR, the TCRdb table keeps only in-frame clones and is missing some. The table has roughly 60,000 clones, 78% seen once; the top ten hold 25%. The specimen sequenced was peripheral blood. These receptors came from a human donor in a cohort sampled during active COVID-19.

The chain employs TRBV30 and TRBJ1-6, with D maybe TRBD1 (6 bases). With 4 bases removed from V and 7 bases from J, the gap between germline ends came to 14 bases. CDR1 GTSNPN and CDR2 SVGIG come from the germline V gene (reference sequence). This CDR3 is built from 14 residues. CDR3 loop: CAWTAGTGNSPLHF. CDR3 DNA: TGTGCCTGGACCGCCGGTACAGGGAATTCACCCCTCCACTTT.

The table lists this clone with a few counts. The chain employs TRBV29-1 and TRBJ1-1; 10 bases fit TRBD1. Germline V CDR1 and CDR2: SQVTM, ANQGSEA. V lost 7 bases, J lost 4 bases, and 12 bases stayed unmatched. The CDR3 runs to 15 residues. CDR3 in DNA: TGCAGCGCCAATCACGGGGGGACAGGGGCCACTGAAGCTTTCTTT. The encoded protein is CSANHGGTGATEAFF.

This clone was seen once. The J gene is TRBJ2-7, the V gene TRBV7-9, with 7 bases that match TRBD1. V shed 5 bases, J shed 5 bases, and the junction held 9 bases outside the gene matches. Germline V lookup: CDR1 SEHNR, CDR2 FQNEAQ (reference sequence). There are 14 residues in the CDR3. In DNA form, the CDR3 reads TGTGCCAGCAGCCGGGACAGATCCTCGGACGAGCAGTACTTC. This sequence encodes CASSRDRSSDEQYF.

Only a few counts were recorded for this clone. The chain carries TRBV6-5 and TRBJ1-5; tentatively, D is TRBD1 (5 bases). In germline, CDR1 is MNHEY, CDR2 SVGAGI. The CDR3 has 12 residues. Trimming cost V 5 bases and J 4 bases, with 6 bases left between them. As DNA, the CDR3 is TGTGCCAGCAGTCAGGGAAATCAGCCCCAGCATTTT. Residues: CASSQGNQPQHF.

V is TRBV11-2 and J is TRBJ1-6, with a possible D match to TRBD1 (6 bases). CDR3 size: 15 residues. V lost 1 base to trimming and J lost 7 bases, with 11 bases between them. Germline values: CDR1 SGHAT, CDR2 FQNNGV. In DNA, the CDR3 is TGTGCCAGCAGCTTAGCAGGGACACTCAATTCACCCCTCCACTTT. As protein: CASSLAGTLNSPLHF.

The V gene is TRBV5-1, the J gene TRBJ1-4, with D unclear. The CDR3 is 14 residues long. V lost 7 bases to trimming and J lost 4 bases, with 14 bases between them. The germline V gene has CDR1 SGHRS and CDR2 YFSETQ. CDR3 loop: CASSQEPHNEKLFF. The CDR3 nucleotides are TGCGCCAGCTCCCAGGAACCCCATAATGAAAAACTGTTTTTT.

This clone turned up a few times. V usage is TRBV7-3 and J usage is TRBJ2-7, with 7 bases that match TRBD2. This CDR3 has 15 amino acids. The V gene's germline CDR1 is SGHTA and CDR2 FQGTGA. The V segment lost 2 bases and the J segment 3 bases; nucleotides outside the gene matches: 7. The CDR3 spells CASSLGGGWFYEQYF. DNA of the CDR3: TGTGCCAGCAGCTTAGGCGGGGGATGGTTCTACGAGCAGTACTTC.

V usage is TRBV3-1 (or the pseudogene TRBV3-2) and J usage is TRBJ1-2; 7 bases match TRBD1. This CDR3 spans 16 amino acids. The V and J ends lost 4 bases and 5 bases, in that order; junction bases with no gene match: 13. Germline lookup yields CDR1 LGHDT and CDR2 YNNKEL (reference sequence). The chain's CDR3 is CASSPGTATSEYGYTF. As DNA, the CDR3 is TGTGCCAGCAGCCCGGGGACAGCTACTTCAGAGTATGGCTACACCTTC.

This clone showed up just a few times. This chain joins TRBV7-8 and TRBJ2-1; D is possibly TRBD1 (6 bases). The CDR3 consists of 13 residues. Trimming removed 3 bases from V and 6 bases from J, with 9 bases in between. Germline V lookup: CDR1 SGHVS, CDR2 FQNEAQ. The CDR3 loop reads CASSFWGRNEQFF. The CDR3 nucleotides are TGTGCCAGCAGCTTTTGGGGGCGCAATGAGCAGTTCTTC.

The rearrangement links TRBV5-1 to TRBJ2-7, with 11 bases aligning to TRBD2. Germline CDR1 and CDR2: SGHRS and YFSETQ. After removal of 6 bases from V and 5 bases from J, the junction contained 4 bases not matched to a gene. There are 13 residues in the CDR3. CDR3 residues: CASNPSGRNEQYF. Here the CDR3 DNA reads TGCGCCAGCAACCCTAGCGGGAGGAACGAGCAGTACTTC.

V gene TRBV19 combines with J gene TRBJ1-2, with TRBD1 as a possible D gene (5 bases). V was clipped by 6 bases and J by 6 bases, with 17 bases between them. Germline V gene sequence: CDR1 LNHDA, CDR2 SQIVND (reference sequence). The CDR3 is 14 amino acids. The CDR3 DNA sequence: TGTGCCAGTAGAAGGGGCGAATTGAGCGATGGCTACACCTTC. Its protein product is CASRRGELSDGYTF.

The CDR3 sequence: CAIARDLYYEQYF. In nucleotides, the CDR3 is TGTGCCATCGCCCGGGACTTATACTACGAGCAGTACTTC. The chain has TRBV2 and TRBJ2-7; maybe TRBD2 (6 bases). In germline, CDR1 is SNHLY, CDR2 FYNNEI. V was cut by 10 bases and J by 3 bases, with 16 bases left in between. The CDR3 has 13 residues.

This chain connects TRBV7-9 to TRBJ2-1; a possible D gene is TRBD2 (7 bases). Trimming took off 5 bases at V and 3 bases at J, with 17 bases between the two ends. CDR3 length: 16 amino acids. Germline V gives CDR1 SEHNR, CDR2 FQNEAQ (reference sequence). The chain's CDR3 is CASSPVAGAIYNEQFF. Here the CDR3 DNA reads TGTGCCAGCAGCCCAGTGGCGGGGGCCATCTACAATGAGCAGTTCTTC. The whole variable domain, remainder taken from reference TRBV7-9 and TRBJ2-1, is DTGVSQNPRHKITKRGQNVTFRCDPISEHNRLYWYRQTLGQGPEFLTYFQNEAQLEKSRLLSDRFSAERPKGSFSTLEIQRTEQGDSAMYLCASSPVAGAIYNEQFFGPGTRLTVL.

The chain couples TRBV29-1 to TRBJ2-1; 9 bases are a match to TRBD2. V shed 7 bases, J shed 16 bases, and the junction held 2 bases outside the gene matches. The CDR3 is made up of 8 amino acids. CDR1 and CDR2 (germline): SQVTM, ANQGSEA. CDR3 sequence: CSAGTSFF. The CDR3 DNA follows: TGCAGCGCCGGGACTAGCTTCTTC.

This chain connects TRBV7-9 to TRBJ1-4; D perhaps matches TRBD1 (5 bases). The CDR3 loop spans 14 amino acids. Trimming removed 4 bases at V and 8 bases at J, with 14 bases between. Germline V gene lookup returns CDR1 SEHNR and CDR2 FQNEAQ (reference sequence). The CDR3 loop is CASSSMGGLEKLFF. In DNA, the CDR3 is TGTGCCAGCAGCTCGATGGGGGGATTAGAAAAACTGTTTTTT.

The rearrangement uses TRBV28 and TRBJ2-7, with D possibly TRBD2 on 6 matching bases. Germline V CDR1 and CDR2: MDHEN, SYDVKM. Between the trimmed V and J ends, which lost 4 bases and 5 bases, there was a span of 15 bases. The CDR3 is 14 residues long. The CDR3 bases are TGTGCCAGCAGTTACGGAGGGGCGAAGCACGAGCAGTACTTC. Protein sequence: CASSYGGAKHEQYF. The full variable domain, with the rest looked up from reference TRBV28 and TRBJ2-7, is DVKVTQSSRYLVKRTGEKVFLECVQDMDHENMFWYRQDPGLGLRLIYFSYDVKMKEKGDIPEGYSVSREKKERFSLILESASTNQTSMYLCASSYGGAKHEQYFGPGTRLTVT.

The chain combines TRBV4-2 with TRBJ1-2, with TRBD1 as a possible D gene (6 bases). The germline V and J ends were trimmed by 1 base and 3 bases, with 9 bases remaining between them. This CDR3 spans 14 amino acids. CDR1 is LGHNA, CDR2 YNFKEQ, per germline. The CDR3 loop reads CASSQVGGDYGYTF. CDR3 bases: TGTGCCAGCAGCCAAGTTGGGGGCGACTATGGCTACACCTTC.

The chain carries TRBV12-3 or TRBV12-4 and TRBJ1-2; D remains unclear. The CDR3 covers 12 residues. V lost 3 bases and J 8 bases, leaving 10 bases between the germline ends. This CDR3 reads CASSFSSRGYTF. The CDR3 nucleotides read TGTGCCAGCAGTTTCAGTTCGCGGGGCTACACCTTC.

This sequence joins TRBV15 and TRBJ2-5; 12 bases are shared with TRBD2. V dropped 5 bases and J dropped 1; count of bases not matched to a gene: 14. This CDR3 is built from 19 residues. The germline gives CDR1 LNHNV, CDR2 YYDKDF (reference sequence). The CDR3 region has the DNA TGTGCCACCAGCGGATTGGGACTACTAGCGGGAGGCCCCCAAGAGACCCAGTACTTC. Residues: CATSGLGLLAGGPQETQYF.

This rearrangement joins TRBV19 to TRBJ2-6; 8 nucleotides align to TRBD1. The CDR3 totals 18 residues. Losses at the gene ends were 5 bases for V and 0 bases for J; bases not matched to a gene: 9. In germline, CDR1 is LNHDA, CDR2 SQIVND (reference sequence). CDR3 DNA sequence: TGTGCCAGTAGTCCCAGCGACAGGGGAATCTCTGGGGCCAACGTCCTGACTTTC. It translates to CASSPSDRGISGANVLTF.

The sample holds one count of this clone. The genes are TRBV6-1 and TRBJ1-6; no firm D call. Trimming removed 2 bases from V and 10 bases from J, with 9 bases in between. In germline, CDR1 is MNHNS, CDR2 SASEGT. The CDR3 extends over 13 amino acids. CDR3: CASSEQKRSPLHF. The CDR3 DNA sequence: TGTGCCAGCAGTGAACAGAAGCGCTCACCCCTCCACTTT.

The rearrangement uses TRBV7-2 and TRBJ1-2; 9 nucleotides align to TRBD1. V trimming: 5 bases; J trimming: 5 bases; junction bases outside the gene matches: 6. This CDR3 is 14 amino acids long. Germline loops: CDR1 SGHTA, CDR2 FQGNSA. CDR3 amino acids: CASSQETGGYGYTF. The CDR3 region has the DNA TGTGCCAGCAGCCAGGAGACAGGGGGGTATGGCTACACCTTC.

The V gene is TRBV28, the J gene TRBJ2-2; a possible D gene is TRBD2 (5 bases). Germline CDR1 MDHEN, CDR2 SYDVKM. The germline V and J ends were trimmed by 3 bases and 9 bases, with 14 bases remaining between them. The CDR3 length is 14 residues. The CDR3 loop is CASSLGLATRELFF. CDR3 bases: TGTGCCAGCAGTTTGGGCTTAGCGACCCGGGAGCTGTTTTTT.

This clone was seen just once. The rearrangement joins TRBV11-3 to TRBJ1-1; 9 nucleotides match TRBD1. The CDR3 spans 15 residues. V lost 5 bases, J lost 0 bases, and 4 bases stayed unmatched. The germline V gene encodes CDR1 SGHNT and CDR2 YENEEA. The CDR3, as DNA: TGTGCCAGCAGCACCGGACAGGGGATGAACACTGAAGCTTTCTTT. Protein: CASSTGQGMNTEAFF.

V and J are TRBV5-1 and TRBJ2-3, with a possible D match to TRBD2 (5 bases). With 2 bases removed from V and 3 bases from J, the gap between germline ends came to 10 bases. The CDR3 runs 14 residues. Per the germline V gene, CDR1 is SGHRS and CDR2 is YFSETQ. The CDR3 spells CASSFSWRTDTQYF. CDR3 in DNA: TGCGCCAGCAGCTTCTCGTGGAGGACAGATACGCAGTATTTT.

The gene calls are TRBV18 and TRBJ2-7; 7 nucleotides agree with TRBD1. The trim removed 3 bases at V and 3 bases at J, leaving 5 bases unmatched. This CDR3 spans 14 amino acids. Germline V gives CDR1 KGHSH, CDR2 LQKENI. This CDR3 is CASSPYGQDYEQYF. CDR3 DNA: TGTGCCAGCTCACCCTACGGACAGGACTACGAGCAGTACTTC.